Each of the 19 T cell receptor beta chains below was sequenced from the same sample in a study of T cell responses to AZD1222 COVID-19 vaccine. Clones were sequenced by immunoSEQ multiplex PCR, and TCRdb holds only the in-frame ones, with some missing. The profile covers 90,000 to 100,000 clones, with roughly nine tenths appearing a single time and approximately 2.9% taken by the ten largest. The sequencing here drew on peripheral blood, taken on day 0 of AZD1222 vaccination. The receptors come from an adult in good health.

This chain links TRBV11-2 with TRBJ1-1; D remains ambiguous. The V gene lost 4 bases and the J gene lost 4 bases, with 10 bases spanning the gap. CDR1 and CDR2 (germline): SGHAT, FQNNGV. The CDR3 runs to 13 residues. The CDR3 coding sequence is TGTGCCAGCAGCTACCGAGCGACCACTGAAGCTTTCTTT. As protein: CASSYRATTEAFF. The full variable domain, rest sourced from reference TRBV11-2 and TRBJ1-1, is EAGVAQSPRYKIIEKRQSVAFWCNPISGHATLYWYQQILGQGPKLLIQFQNNGVVDDSQLPKDRFSAERLKGVDSTLKIQPAKLEDSAVYLCASSYRATTEAFFGQGTRLTVV.

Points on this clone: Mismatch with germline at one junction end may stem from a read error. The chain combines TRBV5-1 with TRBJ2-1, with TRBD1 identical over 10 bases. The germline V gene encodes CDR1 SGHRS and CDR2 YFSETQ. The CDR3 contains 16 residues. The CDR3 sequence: CASSAEPGQGYNEQFF. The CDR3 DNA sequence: TGTGCCAGCAGCGCCGAACCGGGACAGGGGTACAATGAGCAGTTCTTC.

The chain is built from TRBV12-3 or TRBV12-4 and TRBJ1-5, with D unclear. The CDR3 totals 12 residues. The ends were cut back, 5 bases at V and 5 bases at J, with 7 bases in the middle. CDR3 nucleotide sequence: TGTGCCAGCAGTAACAGTGATCAGCCCCAGCATTTT. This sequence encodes CASSNSDQPQHF.

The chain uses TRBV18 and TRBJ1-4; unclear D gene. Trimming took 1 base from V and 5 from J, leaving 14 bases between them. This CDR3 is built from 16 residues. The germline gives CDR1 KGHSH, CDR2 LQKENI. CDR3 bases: TGTGCCAGCTCACCACGTTCGGAAGGCAGGAATGAAAAACTGTTTTTT. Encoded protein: CASSPRSEGRNEKLFF.

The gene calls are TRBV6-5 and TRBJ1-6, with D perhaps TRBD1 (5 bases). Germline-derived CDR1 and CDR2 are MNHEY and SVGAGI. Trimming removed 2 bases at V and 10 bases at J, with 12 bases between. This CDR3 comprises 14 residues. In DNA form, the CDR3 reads TGTGCCAGCAGTTACGGGGACTTGGGCTCACCCCTCCACTTT. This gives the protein CASSYGDLGSPLHF.

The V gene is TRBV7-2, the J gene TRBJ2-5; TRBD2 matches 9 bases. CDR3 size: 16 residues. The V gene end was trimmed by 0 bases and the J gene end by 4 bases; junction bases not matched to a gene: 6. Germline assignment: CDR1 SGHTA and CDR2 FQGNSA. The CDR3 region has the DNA TGTGCCAGCAGCTTAGCCTCTAGCGGGAAGCTAGAGACCCAGTACTTC. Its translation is CASSLASSGKLETQYF.

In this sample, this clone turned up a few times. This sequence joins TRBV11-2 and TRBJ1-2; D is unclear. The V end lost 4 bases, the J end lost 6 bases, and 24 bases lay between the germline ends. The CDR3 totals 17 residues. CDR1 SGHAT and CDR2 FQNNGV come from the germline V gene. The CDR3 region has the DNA TGTGCCAGCAGCTCCCTTGTGGTGCAGGCCCTAAGAGATGGCTACACCTTC. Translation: CASSSLVVQALRDGYTF.

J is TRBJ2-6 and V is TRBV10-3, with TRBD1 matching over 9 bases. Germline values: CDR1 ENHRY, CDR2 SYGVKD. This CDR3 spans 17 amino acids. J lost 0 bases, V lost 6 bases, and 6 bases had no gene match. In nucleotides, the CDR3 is TGTGCCATCAGCCCGGGACAGGGTAGCTCTGGGGCCAACGTCCTGACTTTC. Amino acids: CAISPGQGSSGANVLTF.

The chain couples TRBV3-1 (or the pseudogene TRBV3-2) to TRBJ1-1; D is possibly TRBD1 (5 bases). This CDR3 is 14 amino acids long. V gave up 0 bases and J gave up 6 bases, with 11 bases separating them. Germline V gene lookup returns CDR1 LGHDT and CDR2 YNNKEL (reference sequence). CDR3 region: CASSQDLGGSEAFF. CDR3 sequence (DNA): TGTGCCAGCAGCCAAGATTTGGGGGGATCTGAAGCTTTCTTT.

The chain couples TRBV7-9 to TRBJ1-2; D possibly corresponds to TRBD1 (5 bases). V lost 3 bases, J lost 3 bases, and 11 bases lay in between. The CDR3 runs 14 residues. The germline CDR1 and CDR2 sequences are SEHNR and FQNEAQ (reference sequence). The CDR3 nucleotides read TGTGCCAGCAGCTTCACGGGGGTAGACTATGGCTACACCTTC. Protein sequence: CASSFTGVDYGYTF.

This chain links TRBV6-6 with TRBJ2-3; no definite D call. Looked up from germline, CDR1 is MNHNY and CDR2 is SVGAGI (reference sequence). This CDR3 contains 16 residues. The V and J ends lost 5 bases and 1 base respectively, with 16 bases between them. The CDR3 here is CASSPTPPLRTDTQYF. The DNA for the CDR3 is TGTGCCAGCAGTCCGACACCTCCACTCCGCACAGATACGCAGTATTTT.

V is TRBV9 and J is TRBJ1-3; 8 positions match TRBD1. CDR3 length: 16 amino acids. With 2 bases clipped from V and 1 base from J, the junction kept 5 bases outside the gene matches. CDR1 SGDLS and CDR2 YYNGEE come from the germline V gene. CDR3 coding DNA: TGTGCCAGCAGCGTGGGGACAGGCGTATCTGGAAACACCATATATTTT. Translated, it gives CASSVGTGVSGNTIYF.

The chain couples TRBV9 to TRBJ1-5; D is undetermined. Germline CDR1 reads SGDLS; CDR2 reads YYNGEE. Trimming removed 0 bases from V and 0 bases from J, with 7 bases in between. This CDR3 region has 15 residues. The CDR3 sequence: CASSVDSNSNQPQHF. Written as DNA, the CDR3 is TGTGCCAGCAGCGTAGACAGTAATAGCAATCAGCCCCAGCATTTT.

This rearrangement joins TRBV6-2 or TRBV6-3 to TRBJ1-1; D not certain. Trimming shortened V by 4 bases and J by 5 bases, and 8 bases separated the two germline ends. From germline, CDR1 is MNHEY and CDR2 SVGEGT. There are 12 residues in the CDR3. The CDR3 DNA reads TGTGCCAGCAGTTCGCTGCGAACTGAAGCTTTCTTT. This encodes CASSSLRTEAFF.

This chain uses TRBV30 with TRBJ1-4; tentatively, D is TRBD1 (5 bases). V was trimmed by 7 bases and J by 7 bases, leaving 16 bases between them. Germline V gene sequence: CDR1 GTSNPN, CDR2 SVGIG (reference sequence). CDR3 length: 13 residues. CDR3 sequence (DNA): TGTGCCTATGCAAGGGGAGGAGGTGAAAAACTGTTTTTT. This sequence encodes CAYARGGGEKLFF.

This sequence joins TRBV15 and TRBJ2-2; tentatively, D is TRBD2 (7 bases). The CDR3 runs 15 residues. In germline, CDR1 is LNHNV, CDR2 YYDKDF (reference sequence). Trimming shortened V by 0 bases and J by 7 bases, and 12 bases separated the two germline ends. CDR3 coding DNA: TGTGCCACCAGCAGAGACGGGGGGCAGGGCGGGGAGCTGTTTTTT. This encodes CATSRDGGQGGELFF.

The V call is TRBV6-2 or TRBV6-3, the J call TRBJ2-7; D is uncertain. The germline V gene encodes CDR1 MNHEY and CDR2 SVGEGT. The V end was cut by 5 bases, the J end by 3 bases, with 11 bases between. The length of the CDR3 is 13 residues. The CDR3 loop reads CASSQVGFYEQYV. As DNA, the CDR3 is TGTGCCAGCAGTCAAGTGGGGTTCTACGAGCAGTACGTC.

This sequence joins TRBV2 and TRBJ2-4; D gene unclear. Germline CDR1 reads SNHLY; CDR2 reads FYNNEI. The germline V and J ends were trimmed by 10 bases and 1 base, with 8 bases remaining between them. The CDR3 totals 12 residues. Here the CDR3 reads CATPGAKNIQYF. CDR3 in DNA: TGTGCCACTCCGGGCGCCAAAAACATTCAGTACTTC. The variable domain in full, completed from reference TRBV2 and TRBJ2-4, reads EPEVTQTPSHQVTQMGQEVILRCVPISNHLYFYWYRQILGQKVEFLVSFYNNEISEKSEIFDDQFSVERPDGSNFTLKIRSTKLEDSAMYFCATPGAKNIQYFGAGTRLSVL.

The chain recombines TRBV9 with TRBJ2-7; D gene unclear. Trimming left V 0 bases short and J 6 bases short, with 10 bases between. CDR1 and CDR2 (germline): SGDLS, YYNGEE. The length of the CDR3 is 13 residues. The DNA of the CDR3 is TGTGCCAGCAGCGTAGCTCCGGACGGCGAGCAGTACTTC. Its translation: CASSVAPDGEQYF.